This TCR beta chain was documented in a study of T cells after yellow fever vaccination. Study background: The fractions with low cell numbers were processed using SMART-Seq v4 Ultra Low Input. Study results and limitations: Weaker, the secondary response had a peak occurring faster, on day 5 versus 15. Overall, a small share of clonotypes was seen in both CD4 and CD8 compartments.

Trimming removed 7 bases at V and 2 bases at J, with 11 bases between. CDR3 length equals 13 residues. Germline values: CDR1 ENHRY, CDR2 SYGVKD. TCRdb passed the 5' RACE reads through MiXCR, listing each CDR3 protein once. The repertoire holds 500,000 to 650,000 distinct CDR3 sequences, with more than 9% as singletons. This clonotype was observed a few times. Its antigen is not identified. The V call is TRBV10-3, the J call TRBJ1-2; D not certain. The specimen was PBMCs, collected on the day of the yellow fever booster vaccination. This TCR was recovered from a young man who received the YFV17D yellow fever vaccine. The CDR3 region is CAITGGLNYGYTF. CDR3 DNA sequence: TGTGCCATCACGGGCGGGCTGAACTATGGCTACACCTTC.